A single sample gave rise to the 5 T cell receptor beta chains below, sequenced in a study of cytomegalovirus exposure and HLA in healthy donors. The PCR contained 60 Vbeta and 13 Jbeta primers. Clones were sequenced by immunoSEQ multiplex PCR, and TCRdb holds only the in-frame ones, with some missing. The sample lists about 160,000 clones, roughly 80% occurring once. The specimen was PBMCs. The receptors shown here come from a male donor in good health and CMV-seropositive.

This clone was seen only once. This sequence joins TRBV18 and TRBJ1-2; possibly TRBD1 for D (6 bases). The germline V and J ends were trimmed by 1 base and 4 bases, with 13 bases remaining between them. The germline gives CDR1 KGHSH, CDR2 LQKENI. The CDR3 contains 15 residues. The CDR3 reads CASSPLRGLPYGYTF. The DNA of the CDR3 is TGTGCCAGCTCACCACTCAGGGGCCTCCCCTATGGCTACACCTTC.

The chain uses TRBV5-8 and TRBJ1-4; 9 bases match TRBD1. V was clipped by 4 bases and J by 5 bases; unmatched bases: 6. This CDR3 region has 15 residues. CDR1 and CDR2 from the germline V gene are SGHTS and YDEGEE. CDR3: CASSGKGTGNEKLFF. In DNA form, the CDR3 reads TGTGCCAGCAGCGGGAAAGGGACAGGGAATGAAAAACTGTTTTTT.

The chain uses TRBV27 and TRBJ1-5; D unclear. V lost 1 base to trimming and J lost 2 bases, with 6 bases between them. In germline, CDR1 is MNHEY, CDR2 SMNVEV (reference sequence). The CDR3 contains 14 residues. The DNA of the CDR3 is TGTGCCAGCAGTTTATATACGGGCAATCAGCCCCAGCATTTT. Its translation is CASSLYTGNQPQHF.

This clone was seen once. Its ends do not fully match the called genes, so a read error is possible. The chain joins TRBV10-2 to TRBJ2-7; TRBD1 might be the D (5 bases). Looked up from germline, CDR1 is WSHSY and CDR2 is SAAADI. CDR3 length: 12 residues. Here the CDR3 DNA reads TGCGCCAGCAGTGAGTCCGTCGGAGCAGGGCATTTC. Encoded protein: CASSESVGAGHF.

J is TRBJ2-7 and V is TRBV18, with 10 bases identical to TRBD2. The germline V gene has CDR1 KGHSH and CDR2 LQKENI. The CDR3 runs to 15 residues. The V gene end was trimmed by 3 bases and the J gene end by 2 bases; junction bases not matched to a gene: 4. CDR3 nucleotides: TGTGCCAGCTCACCCGGGACTAGCGTTACCTACGAGCAGTACTTC. It specifies CASSPGTSVTYEQYF.